The next 15 T cell receptor beta chains were all read from a single sample in a study of PD-1 blockade in classical Hodgkin lymphoma (dated by TCRdb to about 2020). This specimen's time point label, per the study, means: newly diagnosed, previously untreated cHL patient sample. A Miltenyi CD4+ T cell isolation kit was used for magnetic negative selection to purify CD4+ T cells from thawed PBMCs. Library preparation employed the immunoSEQ multiplex PCR assay. TCRdb mirrors the immuneACCESS table, restricted to in-frame sequences. Some clones are absent from its copies; in checked studies, under half trace to an unresolved V gene, and the reason for the others is unknown. This sample gives 20,000 to 25,000 clones in total; approximately 91% of them show up just once. The ten top clones hold over 0.35% of the sample. The sample consisted of CD4+ T cells from blood. Receptors were obtained from a human donor with classical Hodgkin lymphoma.

The V gene is TRBV9, the J gene TRBJ2-5; TRBD1 might be the D (6 bases). In germline, CDR1 is SGDLS, CDR2 YYNGEE. Trimming removed 4 bases at V and 5 bases at J, with 18 bases between. The CDR3 has 15 amino acids. The CDR3: CASSSSTGRGETQYF. The CDR3 nucleotides are TGTGCCAGCAGCTCGTCGACAGGCCGAGGGGAGACCCAGTACTTC.

The chain carries TRBV20-1 and TRBJ1-2; D uncertain. Looked up from germline, CDR1 is DFQATT and CDR2 is SNEGSKA (reference sequence). The length of the CDR3 is 9 residues. CDR3 region: CTVGDGYTF. Here the CDR3 DNA reads TGCACCGTGGGAGATGGCTACACCTTC.

V is TRBV11-3 and J is TRBJ1-3; D not resolved. V lost 5 bases and J lost 6, with 5 bases in between. Germline lookup yields CDR1 SGHNT and CDR2 YENEEA. The CDR3 is made up of 11 amino acids. CDR3 in DNA: TGTGCCAGCAGCGGAGAAAACACCATATATTTT. Amino acids: CASSGENTIYF.

V and J are TRBV19 and TRBJ2-1; D not resolved. The germline CDR1 and CDR2 sequences are LNHDA and SQIVND (reference sequence). V was clipped by 5 bases and J by 7 bases, with 15 bases between them. CDR3 size: 14 residues. The CDR3 is CASSSGPHKNEQFF. The CDR3, as DNA: TGTGCCAGTAGTTCCGGGCCCCACAAAAATGAGCAGTTCTTC. The variable domain in full, completed from reference TRBV19 and TRBJ2-1, reads DGGITQSPKYLFRKEGQNVTLSCEQNLNHDAMYWYRQDPGQGLRLIYYSQIVNDFQKGDIAEGYSVSREKKESFPLTVTSAQKNPTAFYLCASSSGPHKNEQFFGPGTRLTVL.

V usage is TRBV27 and J usage is TRBJ2-5; D is unclear. Trimming pared 5 bases from V and 2 bases from J, leaving 9 bases between. The germline CDR1 and CDR2 sequences are MNHEY and SMNVEV (reference sequence). The CDR3 consists of 13 residues. The CDR3, as DNA: TGTGCCAGCAGTCGGCCGTTTCAAGAGACCCAGTACTTC. This translates into CASSRPFQETQYF.

This clone has a single count. This chain connects TRBV11-1 to TRBJ1-1; D gene ambiguous. CDR3 length equals 15 residues. Per germline, CDR1 SGHAT and CDR2 FQDESV (reference sequence). The V end was cut by 3 bases, the J end by 2 bases, with 13 bases between. CDR3 DNA: TGTGCCAGCAGCTTTATCGACCCAGAAAACACTGAAGCTTTCTTT. Translation gives CASSFIDPENTEAFF.

The V and J genes are TRBV10-2 and TRBJ1-3; D is ambiguous. This CDR3 region has 15 residues. Germline values: CDR1 WSHSY, CDR2 SAAADI. Trimming removed 5 bases from V and 4 bases from J, with 15 bases in between. The CDR3 bases are TGCGCCAGCAGTCGGTCTGGGAATTTAGGAAACACCATATATTTT. The encoded protein is CASSRSGNLGNTIYF.

This rearrangement joins TRBV4-2 to TRBJ2-1; 10 nucleotides match TRBD2. Germline CDR1 is LGHNA and CDR2 is YNFKEQ. The ends lost 1 base at V and 6 bases at J; junction bases unmatched: 15. The CDR3 length is 19 residues. CDR3 sequence (DNA): TGTGCCAGCAGCCAAGTGGCAATAGCGGGGGGAGTGTATCTCAATGAGCAGTTCTTC. Translated, it gives CASSQVAIAGGVYLNEQFF.

This clone appeared a single time. The V gene is TRBV18, the J gene TRBJ2-2, with TRBD1 matching over 7 bases. Per the germline V gene, CDR1 is KGHSH and CDR2 is LQKENI. The J segment lost 1 base and the V segment lost 1 base, leaving 3 bases of the junction unmatched. This CDR3 is 16 amino acids long. The DNA for the CDR3 is TGTGCCAGCTCACCACGGCAGGGGGTGAACACCGGGGAGCTGTTTTTT. Amino acid sequence: CASSPRQGVNTGELFF.

This chain uses TRBV10-2 with TRBJ2-7; D is uncertain. The CDR3 extends over 11 amino acids. CDR1 WSHSY and CDR2 SAAADI come from the germline V gene. Trimming shortened V by 5 bases and J by 2 bases, and 4 bases separated the two germline ends. The CDR3 reads CASSSTYEQYF. The CDR3 DNA reads TGCGCCAGCAGTTCGACCTACGAGCAGTACTTC.

This clone was observed a handful of times. The rearrangement uses TRBV7-2 and TRBJ1-4; 11 bases agree with TRBD1. The CDR3 is made up of 16 amino acids. Trimming at V came to 5 bases and at J to 9 bases, leaving 11 bases not matched to a gene. The V gene's germline CDR1 is SGHTA and CDR2 FQGNSA. The CDR3 protein is CASSRRTGTGGQKLFF. The CDR3 nucleotides are TGTGCCAGCAGCCGCCGCACCGGGACAGGGGGACAAAAACTGTTTTTT.

The V gene is TRBV5-4, the J gene TRBJ2-3, with D perhaps TRBD2 (6 bases). This CDR3 is 13 amino acids long. CDR1 is SGHNT and CDR2 is YYREEE in the germline V gene (reference sequence). V lost 2 bases and J lost 8, with 12 bases in between. CDR3 DNA sequence: TGTGCCAGCAGCTTTCGCTCCGGGAGTACGCAGTATTTT. Its translation: CASSFRSGSTQYF.

This chain joins TRBV2 and TRBJ1-1, with TRBD1 matching over 10 bases. This CDR3 comprises 15 residues. Germline V gives CDR1 SNHLY, CDR2 FYNNEI. Trimming removed 11 bases from V and 5 bases from J; junction bases left unmatched: 14. CDR3 DNA: TGTGCCGCGCAGGGACAGGGGTTCGCGAAGACTGAAGCTTTCTTT. It yields the protein CAAQGQGFAKTEAFF.

This clone was counted a single time. The chain carries TRBV19 and TRBJ1-2; D might be TRBD1 (5 bases). Trimming removed 3 bases from V and 0 bases from J, with 14 bases in between. Germline V lookup: CDR1 LNHDA, CDR2 SQIVND (reference sequence). The CDR3 extends over 16 amino acids. The CDR3 is CASSMIGDLANYGYTF. The DNA of the CDR3 is TGTGCCAGTAGTATGATCGGGGACCTAGCTAACTATGGCTACACCTTC.

The CDR3 DNA is TGCGCCAGCAGCTGGGACGCGCAAGAGACCCAGTACTTC. Its protein is CASSWDAQETQYF. The chain is built from TRBV5-1 and TRBJ2-5; the D gene could be TRBD1 or TRBD2 (5 bases each). CDR3 length: 13 amino acids. V lost 3 bases, J lost 2 bases, and 8 bases lay in between. From germline, CDR1 is SGHRS and CDR2 YFSETQ.